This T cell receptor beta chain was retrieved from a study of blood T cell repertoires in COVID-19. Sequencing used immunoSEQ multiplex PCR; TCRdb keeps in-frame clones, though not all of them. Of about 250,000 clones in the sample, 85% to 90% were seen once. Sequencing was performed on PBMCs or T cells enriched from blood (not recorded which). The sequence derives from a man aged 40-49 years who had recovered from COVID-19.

CDR3 protein: CASRKTGWPEAFF. As DNA, the CDR3 is TGTGCCAGCAGGAAGACAGGGTGGCCTGAAGCTTTCTTT. This chain uses TRBV27 with TRBJ1-1; 7 positions agree with TRBD1. Looked up from germline, CDR1 is MNHEY and CDR2 is SMNVEV (reference sequence). This CDR3 has 13 amino acids. The V gene end was trimmed by 6 bases and the J gene end by 6 bases; junction bases not matched to a gene: 7.